This T cell receptor beta chain was sequenced during a study of shared clonotypes between healthy human individuals. Findings and limits, study-wide: Compared with memory subsets, naive subsets generally had larger estimated richness.

Assay used: immunoSEQ multiplex PCR; TCRdb lists only in-frame clones, some missing. The sample lists roughly 2.6 million clones; approximately 94% were seen once. In the case of this clone: Its target is not known.

The germline V and J ends were trimmed by 2 bases and 4 bases, with 16 bases remaining between them. This CDR3 is 16 amino acids long. Germline CDR1 and CDR2: SGHNT and YYREEE (reference sequence). The chain combines TRBV5-4 with TRBJ1-3, with D perhaps TRBD1 (5 bases). The sequence derives from a man aged 18 to 35 in good health. Input material: naive CD4+ T cells sorted from blood. Subset described: CD45RA+ positively selected. The CDR3 sequence: CASSFGGQGIGNTIYF. The DNA for the CDR3 is TGTGCCAGCAGCTTTGGAGGCCAGGGAATAGGAAACACCATATATTTT.